This T cell receptor beta chain came from a study of control samples from healthy donors and cancer patients. The CDR3 sequence is 17 residues long. The V end lost 0 bases, the J end lost 4 bases, and 16 bases lay between the germline ends. The germline V gene has CDR1 MGHRA and CDR2 YSYEKL. Assay used: immunoSEQ multiplex PCR; TCRdb lists only in-frame clones, some missing. This sample has around 43,000 clones, with around nine tenths found just once. The J gene is TRBJ2-1, the V gene TRBV4-1, with D tentatively TRBD2 (6 bases). Material: blood. The sequence was collected from a woman in her forties or fifties in good health. The CDR3 DNA follows: TGCGCCAGCAGCCAAGAAGTCGGGCTAGCGCTTTACAATGAGCAGTTCTTC. As protein: CASSQEVGLALYNEQFF.